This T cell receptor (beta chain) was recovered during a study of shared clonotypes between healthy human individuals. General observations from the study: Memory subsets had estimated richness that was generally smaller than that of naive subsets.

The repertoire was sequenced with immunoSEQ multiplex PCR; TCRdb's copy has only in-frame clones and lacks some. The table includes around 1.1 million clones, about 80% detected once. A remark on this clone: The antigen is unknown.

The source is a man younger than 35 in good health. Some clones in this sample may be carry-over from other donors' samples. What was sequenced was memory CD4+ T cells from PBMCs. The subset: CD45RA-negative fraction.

The CDR3 loop reads CASSIDGHSGANVLTF. DNA of the CDR3: TGTGCCAGTAGTATAGACGGGCACTCTGGGGCCAACGTCCTGACTTTC. V and J are TRBV19 and TRBJ2-6; D call uncertain. This CDR3 is 16 amino acids long. CDR1 LNHDA and CDR2 SQIVND come from the germline V gene (reference sequence). Trimming took 0 bases from V and 0 from J, leaving 6 bases between them.